The next 4 T cell receptor beta chains were all read from a single sample in a study of human thymus T cells (dated by TCRdb to the early 2020s). The library was built by means of the immunoSEQ multiplex PCR assay. As stored in TCRdb, this immuneACCESS dataset retains in-frame rearrangements with V and J assigned. A fraction of the clones does not appear; measured against another copy, unresolved V genes explain less than half of the discrepancy, and the remainder lacks a known reason. Present in this sample are approximately 40,000 clones, nearly 95% of which were seen just once. The ten largest clones add up to more than 0.1% of the sample. Source material: blood. These receptors originate from a boy in the first two years of life with a congenital heart defect but otherwise immunologically healthy.

The chain uses TRBV2 and TRBJ1-4; tentative D call: TRBD1 (6 bases). CDR1 and CDR2 (germline): SNHLY, FYNNEI. The germline V and J ends were trimmed by 1 base and 7 bases, with 13 bases remaining between them. This CDR3 region has 15 residues. The CDR3 loop reads CASSEGQVVGEKLFF. The DNA of the CDR3 is TGTGCCAGCAGTGAAGGACAGGTTGTGGGTGAAAAACTGTTTTTT.

This chain connects TRBV2 to TRBJ2-5, with a possible D match to TRBD1 (6 bases). The CDR3 is 13 residues long. CDR1 SNHLY and CDR2 FYNNEI come from the germline V gene. V lost 4 bases and J lost 7, with 13 bases in between. CDR3 bases: TGTGCCAGCAGTGGCACCCTGACAGGGACCCAGTACTTC. This gives the protein CASSGTLTGTQYF.

The chain recombines TRBV7-9 with TRBJ1-3; 8 nucleotides align to TRBD1. Losses at the gene ends were 5 bases for V and 2 bases for J; bases not matched to a gene: 5. The CDR3 loop spans 15 amino acids. Germline CDR1 reads SEHNR; CDR2 reads FQNEAQ (reference sequence). CDR3: CASSRTGGPGNTIYF. The CDR3 nucleotides are TGTGCCAGCAGCAGAACAGGGGGGCCTGGAAACACCATATATTTT.

This chain links TRBV7-2 with TRBJ2-5, with TRBD2 matching over 10 bases. The CDR3 extends over 17 amino acids. Unmatched junction bases numbered 13, after V lost 5 bases and J lost 4 bases. Germline V CDR1 and CDR2: SGHTA, FQGNSA. The CDR3 loop is CASSVRPQLAGRETQYF. The CDR3 DNA reads as TGTGCCAGCAGCGTCAGACCCCAACTAGCGGGGAGAGAGACCCAGTACTTC. Using reference TRBV7-2 and TRBJ2-5 for the parts outside the CDR3, the full variable domain is GAGVSQSPSNKVTEKGKDVELRCDPISGHTALYWYRQSLGQGLEFLIYFQGNSAPDKSGLPSDRFSAERTGGSVSTLTIQRTQQEDSAVYLCASSVRPQLAGRETQYFGPGTRLLVL.